By sample fraction, the clone carrying this T cell receptor (beta chain) is medium-sized. Its target is unknown. This record comes from a study of liver allograft versus peripheral blood T cells. Whole-study context: Intrahepatic T cell receptor repertoires from transplanted livers were compared against repertoires in recipients' peripheral blood. Study-wide points: T cell receptor repertoires inside liver allografts reportedly differed from those in peripheral blood.

TCRdb analysed the reads with MiXCR anew, one entry per CDR3 protein. The sample yields 3,000 or so distinct CDR3 sequences, 16% seen once. This CDR3 region has 14 residues. The trim removed 2 bases at V and 6 bases at J, leaving 7 bases unmatched. This chain connects TRBV12-3 or TRBV12-4 to TRBJ2-7; 7 nucleotides align to TRBD2. The receptor's source is a human patient who had a liver transplant. A subset of T cells may come from the graft donor. The CDR3 DNA reads as TGTGCCAGCAGTTTACTCAGCGGGAAGGGCGAGCAGTACTTC. Protein product: CASSLLSGKGEQYF.